Each of the 19 T cell receptor beta chains below was sequenced from the same sample in a study of regulatory dendritic cells for organ transplantation. Profiled with immunoSEQ multiplex PCR; TCRdb holds only in-frame clones, not every one. The table has 30,000 to 40,000 clones, 70% to 90% seen once. Sequencing used naive CD4+ T cells from blood. Documented subset: CD45RA+ naive T cells. The receptor set was obtained from a human donor in good health.

The rearrangement joins TRBV10-3 to TRBJ2-7, with D unresolved. Germline lookup yields CDR1 ENHRY and CDR2 SYGVKD. There are 15 residues in the CDR3. The ends were cut back, 1 base at V and 3 bases at J, with 13 bases in the middle. The CDR3 nucleotides are TGTGCCATCAGTGAGTATGCCGGTGGTTTCTACGAGCAGTACTTC. It is translated as CAISEYAGGFYEQYF.

The rearrangement links TRBV27 to TRBJ2-7; TRBD2 might be the D (7 bases). The CDR3 has 14 amino acids. Deletions cut 3 bases from V and 5 bases from J, with 14 bases between. The germline V gene has CDR1 MNHEY and CDR2 SMNVEV (reference sequence). CDR3 region: CASSLAGALNEQYF. In nucleotides, the CDR3 is TGTGCCAGCAGTTTGGCGGGGGCTCTAAACGAGCAGTACTTC.

J is TRBJ2-3 and V is TRBV6-6; D gene ambiguous. V shed 5 bases and J shed 5 bases, with 8 bases lying between them. Germline CDR1 and CDR2: MNHNY and SVGAGI (reference sequence). The CDR3 runs 12 residues. CDR3 nucleotide sequence: TGTGCCAGCAGTCGAATGCGAGATACGCAGTATTTT. It is translated as CASSRMRDTQYF.

The chain couples TRBV11-3 to TRBJ2-7, with 8 bases fitting TRBD1. This CDR3 spans 13 amino acids. CDR1 and CDR2 (germline): SGHNT, YENEEA. Trimming at V came to 5 bases and at J to 3 bases, leaving 3 bases not matched to a gene. DNA of the CDR3: TGTGCCAGCAGCCCAGGGACAGGCTACGAGCAGTACTTC. Its translation is CASSPGTGYEQYF.

This chain links TRBV29-1 with TRBJ1-1, with D hard to call. Germline V gives CDR1 SQVTM, CDR2 ANQGSEA. Trimming took 6 bases from V and 1 from J, leaving 15 bases between them. CDR3 size: 14 residues. In DNA, the CDR3 is TGCAGCGTGAAGCCCCAAGGGTGGAACACTGAAGCTTTCTTT. Its protein product is CSVKPQGWNTEAFF.

This sequence joins TRBV9 and TRBJ2-1; 9 bases are shared with TRBD2. CDR1 is SGDLS, CDR2 YYNGEE, per germline. Trimming cost V 1 base and J 8 bases; bases outside gene matches: 10. This CDR3 region has 16 residues. The CDR3: CASSVLSGRTLDEQFF. The DNA of the CDR3 is TGTGCCAGCAGCGTATTAAGCGGGAGGACTCTAGATGAGCAGTTCTTC.

V gene TRBV20-1 combines with J gene TRBJ2-3; D gene ambiguous. CDR3 size: 11 residues. Germline V gene sequence: CDR1 DFQATT, CDR2 SNEGSKA (reference sequence). V was pared by 5 bases and J by 6 bases, with 9 bases between. CDR3 protein: CSALIRDTQYF. The CDR3 nucleotides read TGCAGTGCTCTGATTCGGGATACGCAGTATTTT.

V gene TRBV7-9 combines with J gene TRBJ2-1; 10 bases fit TRBD1. Germline CDR1 SEHNR, CDR2 FQNEAQ (reference sequence). CDR3 length: 15 residues. Losses at the gene ends were 4 bases for V and 6 bases for J; bases not matched to a gene: 6. CDR3 DNA: TGTGCCAGCAGCTCAGACAGGGGGCTTATCAATGAGCAGTTCTTC. This translates into CASSSDRGLINEQFF. The variable domain in full, with the rest retrieved from reference TRBV7-9 and TRBJ2-1, is DTGVSQNPRHKITKRGQNVTFRCDPISEHNRLYWYRQTLGQGPEFLTYFQNEAQLEKSRLLSDRFSAERPKGSFSTLEIQRTEQGDSAMYLCASSSDRGLINEQFFGPGTRLTVL.

CDR3 DNA sequence: TGTGCCAGCAGCCCCGGGACAACTCCATACAATGAGCAGTTCTTC. Its translation is CASSPGTTPYNEQFF. The V and J genes are TRBV5-4 and TRBJ2-1; D perhaps matches TRBD1 (6 bases). This CDR3 has 15 residues. Trimming removed 4 bases at V and 4 bases at J, with 15 bases between. CDR1 is SGHNT, CDR2 YYREEE, per germline (reference sequence).

V is TRBV28 and J is TRBJ2-1; weak D call: TRBD2 (5 bases). This CDR3 comprises 15 residues. Trimming stripped 6 bases from V and 5 bases from J, with 17 bases between. Germline CDR1 is MDHEN and CDR2 is SYDVKM. Written as DNA, the CDR3 is TGTGCCAGCAGCATCCTAGCTACTGGACACAATGAGCAGTTCTTC. Translation gives CASSILATGHNEQFF. The whole variable domain, remainder taken from reference TRBV28 and TRBJ2-1, is DVKVTQSSRYLVKRTGEKVFLECVQDMDHENMFWYRQDPGLGLRLIYFSYDVKMKEKGDIPEGYSVSREKKERFSLILESASTNQTSMYLCASSILATGHNEQFFGPGTRLTVL.

This chain links TRBV9 with TRBJ2-4; D may match TRBD1 or TRBD2 (5 bases each). The V end was cut by 3 bases, the J end by 3 bases, with 7 bases between. The germline V gene encodes CDR1 SGDLS and CDR2 YYNGEE. The CDR3 totals 13 residues. CDR3 sequence (DNA): TGTGCCAGCAGCGGGGACGACAAAAACATTCAGTACTTC. Amino acids: CASSGDDKNIQYF.

This chain joins TRBV5-1 and TRBJ2-3; D gene ambiguous. The germline CDR1 and CDR2 sequences are SGHRS and YFSETQ. The germline V and J ends were trimmed by 0 bases and 0 bases, with 11 bases remaining between them. The length of the CDR3 is 16 residues. The CDR3 here is CASSLEPNLSTDTQYF. CDR3 DNA: TGCGCCAGCAGCTTGGAGCCTAACCTCAGCACAGATACGCAGTATTTT.

The rearrangement links TRBV13 to TRBJ2-1; 16 nucleotides match TRBD2. The CDR3 is made up of 18 amino acids. V shed 3 bases, J shed 7 bases, and the junction held 9 bases outside the gene matches. Germline CDR1 and CDR2: PRHDT and FYEKMQ (reference sequence). The CDR3 reads CASSFVPGLAGGGNEQFF. In nucleotides, the CDR3 is TGTGCCAGCAGCTTCGTCCCGGGACTAGCGGGAGGGGGTAATGAGCAGTTCTTC.

V and J are TRBV4-3 and TRBJ1-5; D is possibly TRBD1 (5 bases). Germline assignment: CDR1 LGHNA and CDR2 YSLEER. V shed 0 bases and J shed 4 bases, with 7 bases lying between them. The CDR3 length is 14 residues. In DNA, the CDR3 is TGCGCCAGCAGCCAAGAAACAGGTAATCAGCCCCAGCATTTT. Amino acid sequence: CASSQETGNQPQHF.

This rearrangement joins TRBV2 to TRBJ1-6, with unresolved D. In germline, CDR1 is SNHLY, CDR2 FYNNEI. The CDR3 extends over 13 amino acids. Trimming stripped 7 bases from V and 6 bases from J, with 10 bases between. CDR3 bases: TGTGCCAGCACTGGCACGTTTAATTCACCCCTCCACTTT. It specifies CASTGTFNSPLHF.

The chain joins TRBV6-4 to TRBJ1-1; D gene unclear. Trimming removed 4 bases at V and 1 base at J, with 7 bases between. Germline CDR1 and CDR2: MRHNA and SNTAGT. The CDR3 is made up of 13 amino acids. The CDR3 DNA follows: TGTGCCAGCAGTGCTCTCCCGAACACTGAAGCTTTCTTT. It is translated as CASSALPNTEAFF.

The V and J genes are TRBV7-6 and TRBJ1-1; unclear D gene. Germline V gene sequence: CDR1 SGHVS, CDR2 FNYEAQ. The CDR3 covers 12 residues. V was trimmed by 5 bases and J by 6 bases, leaving 10 bases between them. The chain's CDR3 is CASSRISSEAFF. CDR3 bases: TGTGCCAGCAGCCGGATTTCCTCTGAAGCTTTCTTT.

CDR3 nucleotide sequence: TGTGCCAGCAGCTTAGCGGGGGGGAATGAAAAACTGTTTTTT. It encodes CASSLAGGNEKLFF. The rearrangement links TRBV7-9 to TRBJ1-4, with D possibly TRBD1 on 5 matching bases. V was shortened by 0 bases and J by 5 bases, with 7 bases between the two germline ends. Germline V gives CDR1 SEHNR, CDR2 FQNEAQ (reference sequence). This CDR3 is 14 amino acids long. The full variable domain, with the rest looked up from reference TRBV7-9 and TRBJ1-4, is DTGVSQNPRHKITKRGQNVTFRCDPISEHNRLYWYRQTLGQGPEFLTYFQNEAQLEKSRLLSDRFSAERPKGSFSTLEIQRTEQGDSAMYLCASSLAGGNEKLFFGSGTQLSVL.

V and J are TRBV6-5 and TRBJ2-3, with D unresolved. Trimming took 6 bases from V and 0 from J, leaving 4 bases between them. The CDR3 runs 12 residues. In germline, CDR1 is MNHEY, CDR2 SVGAGI. The CDR3 sequence: CASRTSTDTQYF. The DNA of the CDR3 is TGTGCCAGCAGGACTAGCACAGATACGCAGTATTTT.